A single sample gave rise to the 6 T cell receptor beta chains below, sequenced in a study of tumor-infiltrating lymphocytes in localized non-small cell lung cancer listed by TCRdb under 2021. The method was the immunoSEQ multiplex PCR assay. Held by TCRdb, this immuneACCESS table contains in-frame sequences only and omits some clones. Under half of the omission traces to an unresolved V gene where checked; the cause of the rest is unknown. For this sample there are about 14,000 clones; about 74% appear just once. The ten biggest clones cover less than 5% of the sample. The sequenced sample was lung tumor tissue. These TCRs come from a human donor with non-small cell lung cancer.

The rearrangement joins TRBV29-1 to TRBJ2-3; 8 bases line up with TRBD1. This CDR3 contains 13 residues. Germline trimming cut 6 bases from V and 1 base from J; bases unmatched to any gene: 3. Germline CDR1 reads SQVTM; CDR2 reads ANQGSEA. CDR3 residues: CSVETGGTDTQYF. CDR3 nucleotide sequence: TGCAGCGTGGAGACAGGGGGCACAGATACGCAGTATTTT.

This clone came up a few times. The rearrangement uses TRBV30 and TRBJ1-1, with 7 bases identical to TRBD1. Germline V gene data show CDR1 as GTSNPN and CDR2 as SVGIG (reference sequence). With 3 bases clipped from V and 0 bases from J, the junction kept 7 bases outside the gene matches. This CDR3 region has 15 residues. Here the CDR3 reads CAWRGRGGLNTEAFF. The CDR3 DNA follows: TGTGCCTGGAGAGGCAGGGGGGGGTTGAACACTGAAGCTTTCTTT.

The chain recombines TRBV5-1 with TRBJ2-2; D gene ambiguous. Germline V lookup: CDR1 SGHRS, CDR2 YFSETQ. The CDR3 consists of 13 residues. V lost 3 bases, J lost 5 bases, and 8 bases lay in between. The chain's CDR3 is CASSYLGTGELFF. CDR3 bases: TGCGCCAGCAGCTACTTAGGGACCGGGGAGCTGTTTTTT.

The J gene is TRBJ1-5, the V gene TRBV5-5; 7 positions agree with TRBD1. Germline assignment: CDR1 SGHKS and CDR2 YYEKEE (reference sequence). This CDR3 contains 13 residues. V lost 4 bases and J lost 5; bases outside the gene matches: 3. The CDR3 DNA follows: TGTGCCAGCAGCCCAACAGGGGATCAGCCCCAGCATTTT. Amino acids: CASSPTGDQPQHF.

J is TRBJ2-7 and V is TRBV4-1; a possible D gene is TRBD2 (5 bases). The germline CDR1 and CDR2 sequences are MGHRA and YSYEKL. The CDR3 covers 14 residues. V shed 1 base and J shed 1 base, with 8 bases lying between them. The CDR3 bases are TGCGCCAGCAGCCAAGGTCGGGAATCCTACGAGCAGTACTTC. Protein sequence: CASSQGRESYEQYF.

This clone has only a few counts. This rearrangement joins TRBV7-2 to TRBJ1-2, with 10 bases lining up with TRBD1. Germline CDR1 and CDR2: SGHTA and FQGNSA. This CDR3 has 19 residues. V dropped 1 base and J dropped 1; count of bases not matched to a gene: 12. CDR3 DNA: TGTGCCAGCAGCTTAGACGTGACAGGGGGCGTAGGGGTTAACTATGGCTACACCTTC. It codes for CASSLDVTGGVGVNYGYTF.